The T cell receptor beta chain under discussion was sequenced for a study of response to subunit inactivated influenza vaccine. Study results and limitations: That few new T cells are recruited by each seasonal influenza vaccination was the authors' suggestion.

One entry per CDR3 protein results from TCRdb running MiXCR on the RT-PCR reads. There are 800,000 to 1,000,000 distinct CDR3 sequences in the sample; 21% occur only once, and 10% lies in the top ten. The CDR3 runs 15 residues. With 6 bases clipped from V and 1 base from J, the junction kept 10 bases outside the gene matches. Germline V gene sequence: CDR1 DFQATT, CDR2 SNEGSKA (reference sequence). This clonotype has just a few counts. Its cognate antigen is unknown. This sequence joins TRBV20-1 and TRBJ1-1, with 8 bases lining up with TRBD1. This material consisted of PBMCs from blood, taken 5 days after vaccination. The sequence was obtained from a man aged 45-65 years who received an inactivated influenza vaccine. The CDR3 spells CSAPSPQGGNTEAFF. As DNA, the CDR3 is TGCAGTGCCCCCAGTCCACAGGGGGGGAACACTGAAGCTTTCTTT.